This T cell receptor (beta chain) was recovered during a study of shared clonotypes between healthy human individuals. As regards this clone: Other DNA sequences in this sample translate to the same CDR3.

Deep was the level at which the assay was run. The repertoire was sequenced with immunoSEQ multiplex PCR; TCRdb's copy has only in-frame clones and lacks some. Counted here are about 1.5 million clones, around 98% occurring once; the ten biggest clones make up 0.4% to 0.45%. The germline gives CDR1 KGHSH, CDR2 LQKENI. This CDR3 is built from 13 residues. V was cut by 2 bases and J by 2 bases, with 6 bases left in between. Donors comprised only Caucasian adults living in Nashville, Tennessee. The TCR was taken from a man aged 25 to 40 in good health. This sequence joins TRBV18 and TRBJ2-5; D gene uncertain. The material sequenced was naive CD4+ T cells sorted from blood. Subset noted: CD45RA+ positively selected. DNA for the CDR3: TGTGCCAGCTCACCATTACGGCAAGAGACCCAGTACTTC. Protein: CASSPLRQETQYF.